The clone carrying this T cell receptor beta chain has more than one count but fewer than ten. Its antigen is not known. The method was immunoSEQ multiplex PCR; TCRdb's version includes in-frame clones alone and lacks a portion of them. The sample lists about 140,000 clones, around 90% occurring once. The data are from a study of T cell responses to AZD1222 COVID-19 vaccine. Study background: Second-dose intervals of approximately 4 or approximately 12 weeks were pooled.

The CDR3 covers 13 residues. Germline V gives CDR1 LGHNA, CDR2 YNFKEQ. V dropped 0 bases and J dropped 4 bases, with 7 bases sitting between them. General study findings and limits: Rises in breadth and depth of Spike-specific TCRs came after two AZD1222 doses.

The chain recombines TRBV4-2 with TRBJ2-7; D is uncertain. The material was peripheral blood, obtained on day 0 of AZD1222 vaccination. The origin of this receptor is an adult in good health. DNA for the CDR3: TGTGCCAGCAGCCAAGACGAGATGTACGAGCAGTACTTC. Translated, it gives CASSQDEMYEQYF.